The clone carrying this T cell receptor beta chain was detected ten times or more. As yet, its antigen is unknown. 5'RACE with 10-nucleotide random UMIs generated the cDNA. Over 160 million TCR-beta sequences from 15-18 subjects were obtained in each sequencing run. TCRdb fed the 5' RACE reads into MiXCR, producing one record per CDR3 protein. The table lists tens of thousands of distinct CDR3 sequences, about 13% of them singletons. The germline V gene has CDR1 DFQATT and CDR2 SNEGSKA (reference sequence). Trimming cost V 3 bases and J 2 bases, with 11 bases left between them. The length of the CDR3 is 13 residues. These data originate in a study of neurological immune-mediated disorders. Points from the study as a whole: The level of TCR clonal expansion was highest in patients with HTLV-1-associated myelopathy and lowest in multiple sclerosis, where it fell below the level seen in healthy controls.

From 2 million PBMCs stored at -80 C, the unsorted libraries were generated. The chain recombines TRBV20-1 with TRBJ2-7; tentatively, D is TRBD2 (6 bases). This clonotype was obtained from a woman aged 55-70 years with HTLV-1-associated myelopathy (HAM/TSP). The sequencing sample was made of PBMCs. Written as DNA, the CDR3 is TGCAGTGCTAGCGGGGGAATTACCTACGAGCAGTACTTC. This translates into CSASGGITYEQYF.